Below are 19 T cell receptor beta chains sequenced from a single sample in a study of blood T cell repertoires in COVID-19. Generated by immunoSEQ multiplex PCR, the TCRdb table keeps only in-frame clones and is missing some. The sample carries around 81,000 clones, approximately 86% recorded once. Sequencing used peripheral blood. Source of these receptors: a man between 65 and 79 years old with acute or convalescent COVID-19.

A single count supports this clone. V is TRBV28 and J is TRBJ1-5; D unclear. This CDR3 is built from 10 residues. Trimming cost V 3 bases and J 13 bases, with 7 bases left between them. Germline-derived CDR1 and CDR2 are MDHEN and SYDVKM. The CDR3 region is CASSFETQHF. CDR3 nucleotides: TGTGCCAGCAGTTTTGAGACTCAGCATTTT.

The V and J genes are TRBV6-2 or TRBV6-3 and TRBJ1-1; no reliable D call. Germline CDR1 and CDR2: MNHEY and SVGEGT. CDR3 length: 14 residues. V gave up 2 bases and J gave up 0 bases, with 7 bases separating them. The CDR3 reads CASSYGLLNTEAFF. Here the CDR3 DNA reads TGTGCCAGCAGTTACGGGCTCCTGAACACTGAAGCTTTCTTT.

V and J are TRBV5-4 and TRBJ2-3; tentative D call: TRBD2 (6 bases). Trimming took off 0 bases at V and 0 bases at J, with 14 bases between the two ends. The length of the CDR3 is 17 residues. From germline, CDR1 is SGHNT and CDR2 YYREEE (reference sequence). This chain's CDR3 is CASSLGGGAISTDTQYF. CDR3 in DNA: TGTGCCAGCAGCTTGGGGGGCGGGGCGATTAGCACAGATACGCAGTATTTT.

The chain is built from TRBV11-3 and TRBJ2-1; the match to TRBD1 covers 9 bases. Losses at the gene ends were 3 bases for V and 6 bases for J; bases not matched to a gene: 9. There are 16 residues in the CDR3. The germline V gene encodes CDR1 SGHNT and CDR2 YENEEA. The CDR3 loop reads CASSFEGGTGLNEQFF. DNA for the CDR3: TGTGCCAGCAGCTTCGAAGGGGGGACAGGGCTCAATGAGCAGTTCTTC. The variable domain in full, completed from reference TRBV11-3 and TRBJ2-1, reads EAGVVQSPRYKIIEKKQPVAFWCNPISGHNTLYWYLQNLGQGPELLIRYENEEAVDDSQLPKDRFSAERLKGVDSTLKIQPAELGDSAVYLCASSFEGGTGLNEQFFGPGTRLTVL.

This sequence joins TRBV28 and TRBJ1-6, with no clear D. Trimming removed 9 bases from V and 3 bases from J, with 15 bases in between. The CDR3 spans 15 residues. CDR1 MDHEN and CDR2 SYDVKM come from the germline V gene. The CDR3, as DNA: TGTGCCAGTCGACCGGCGGGCGTCTATAATTCACCCCTCCACTTT. Amino acids: CASRPAGVYNSPLHF.

The V call is TRBV29-1, the J call TRBJ2-7; 8 nucleotides align to TRBD1. V was clipped by 0 bases and J by 2 bases; unmatched bases: 9. The CDR3 spans 16 residues. In germline, CDR1 is SQVTM, CDR2 ANQGSEA. The CDR3 DNA is TGCAGCGTTGAAGACCTGACACGGACAGGGACCTACGAGCAGTACTTC. Its protein product is CSVEDLTRTGTYEQYF.

The chain joins TRBV11-2 to TRBJ1-2; D remains ambiguous. The CDR3 has 14 amino acids. V lost 5 bases to trimming and J lost 4 bases, with 14 bases between them. Germline V gene data show CDR1 as SGHAT and CDR2 as FQNNGV. The CDR3: CASSRGGSFYGYTF. In DNA, the CDR3 is TGTGCCAGCAGCCGCGGAGGATCCTTCTATGGCTACACCTTC.

The chain combines TRBV28 with TRBJ1-5, with 11 bases aligning to TRBD1. V shed 4 bases, J shed 0 bases, and the junction held 8 bases outside the gene matches. The CDR3 is made up of 18 amino acids. Per the germline V gene, CDR1 is MDHEN and CDR2 is SYDVKM. The CDR3: CASSSGQGALYSNQPQHF. The DNA for the CDR3 is TGTGCCAGCAGTTCCGGACAGGGGGCCCTATATAGCAATCAGCCCCAGCATTTT.

The chain has TRBV6-5 and TRBJ2-5, with a weak D call TRBD2 (5 bases). This CDR3 spans 15 amino acids. CDR1 and CDR2 from the germline V gene are MNHEY and SVGAGI. Trimming removed 6 bases at V and 5 bases at J, with 19 bases between. The CDR3 DNA reads as TGTGCCAGCAGAGCGGATTGGGCCAGCCGGGAGACCCAGTACTTC. Protein sequence: CASRADWASRETQYF.

This clone was recorded only once. J is TRBJ2-2 and V is TRBV24-1; 8 bases match TRBD1. The CDR3 is 19 amino acids. Per germline, CDR1 KGHDR and CDR2 SFDVKD. The trim removed 1 base at V and 5 bases at J, leaving 14 bases unmatched. CDR3 region: CATSDFLDRGLSGTGELFF. In DNA, the CDR3 is TGTGCCACCAGTGATTTTCTAGACAGGGGTCTCTCCGGGACCGGGGAGCTGTTTTTT.

This chain uses TRBV4-3 with TRBJ2-2; D uncertain. This CDR3 comprises 14 residues. V was trimmed by 0 bases and J by 4 bases, leaving 6 bases between them. Looked up from germline, CDR1 is LGHNA and CDR2 is YSLEER. The CDR3 sequence: CASSQDRSTGELFF. CDR3 nucleotide sequence: TGCGCCAGCAGCCAAGATAGAAGCACCGGGGAGCTGTTTTTT.

This chain connects TRBV5-1 to TRBJ2-3; 9 bases align to TRBD2. Trimming cost V 5 bases and J 5 bases; bases outside gene matches: 12. The CDR3 runs to 16 residues. Germline values: CDR1 SGHRS, CDR2 YFSETQ. The CDR3 DNA follows: TGCGCCAGCAGGACTAGCGGAGCCGTGAATCAAGATACGCAGTATTTT. Translated: CASRTSGAVNQDTQYF.

This clone was detected once. The rearrangement joins TRBV29-1 to TRBJ2-5; 9 bases agree with TRBD2. The junction had 5 bases not matched to a gene; V was cut back by 5 bases and J by 4 bases. The germline V gene has CDR1 SQVTM and CDR2 ANQGSEA. The CDR3 spans 13 residues. The CDR3 DNA reads as TGCAGCGTTCAGCAACTAGCGGGAGAGACCCAGTACTTC. This gives the protein CSVQQLAGETQYF.

The rearrangement links TRBV27 to TRBJ2-3, with D possibly being TRBD1 (6 bases). The V end was cut by 4 bases, the J end by 1 base, with 15 bases between. Germline V gene data show CDR1 as MNHEY and CDR2 as SMNVEV (reference sequence). CDR3 length: 16 residues. The CDR3 DNA is TGTGCCAGCAGTTCGGCCCCAGGGGTTGGCACAGATACGCAGTATTTT. Residues: CASSSAPGVGTDTQYF.

The chain couples TRBV7-7 to TRBJ2-2; D possibly corresponds to TRBD2 (6 bases). This CDR3 contains 13 residues. The ends were cut back, 5 bases at V and 5 bases at J, with 9 bases in the middle. Germline V lookup: CDR1 SSHAT, CDR2 FNYEAQ (reference sequence). The CDR3 bases are TGTGCCAGCAGCCAACGGGGGACCGGGGAGCTGTTTTTT. Translation gives CASSQRGTGELFF.

The chain links TRBV28 to TRBJ2-2; D unclear. Germline V gives CDR1 MDHEN, CDR2 SYDVKM. V was shortened by 8 bases and J by 5 bases, with 6 bases between the two germline ends. CDR3 length: 11 amino acids. CDR3 loop: CASSRTGELFF. The DNA for the CDR3 is TGTGCCAGCTCCCGGACCGGGGAGCTGTTTTTT.

The chain couples TRBV11-2 to TRBJ2-7; TRBD2 matches at 11 bases. Germline V gene data show CDR1 as SGHAT and CDR2 as FQNNGV. The V gene end was trimmed by 2 bases and the J gene end by 0 bases; junction bases not matched to a gene: 3. CDR3 length: 16 amino acids. CDR3 loop: CASSLTSGGFSYEQYF. The CDR3 DNA reads TGTGCCAGCAGCTTAACTAGCGGGGGTTTCTCCTACGAGCAGTACTTC. Full variable domain (remainder filled in from reference TRBV11-2 and TRBJ2-7): EAGVAQSPRYKIIEKRQSVAFWCNPISGHATLYWYQQILGQGPKLLIQFQNNGVVDDSQLPKDRFSAERLKGVDSTLKIQPAKLEDSAVYLCASSLTSGGFSYEQYFGPGTRLTVT.

The rearrangement links TRBV11-2 to TRBJ2-2, with D possibly TRBD2 on 5 matching bases. The CDR3 loop spans 19 amino acids. V lost 0 bases and J 4 bases, leaving 21 bases between the germline ends. Germline lookup yields CDR1 SGHAT and CDR2 FQNNGV. The CDR3 reads CASSLEVDRDPRGTGELFF. The CDR3 coding sequence is TGTGCCAGCAGCTTAGAAGTGGACCGGGATCCGCGCGGCACCGGGGAGCTGTTTTTT.

V usage is TRBV4-1 and J usage is TRBJ1-2, with TRBD1 identical over 8 bases. This CDR3 is 17 amino acids long. Unmatched junction bases numbered 7, after V lost 1 base and J lost 0 bases. Per the germline V gene, CDR1 is MGHRA and CDR2 is YSYEKL. DNA for the CDR3: TGCGCCAGCAGCCAAGCCGCCGGACAGGGCTCTAACTATGGCTACACCTTC. Translation gives CASSQAAGQGSNYGYTF.